This TCR beta chain comes out of a study of shared clonotypes between healthy human individuals. Study-wide background: CD4 naive and CD4 memory each took three plates per donor, while CD8 naive took two and CD8 memory one.

Produced via immunoSEQ multiplex PCR; TCRdb's table is partial and in-frame only. The data show a few million clones, less than 95% seen once. General study findings and limits: An effect of sequencing depth on clonotype sharing among donors was expected. Enrolling few donors narrowed the genetic and exposure-history diversity that was represented.

V was pared by 5 bases and J by 0 bases, with 6 bases between. Germline loops: CDR1 GTSNPN, CDR2 SVGIG (reference sequence). The CDR3 extends over 12 amino acids. As concerns this clone: Its antigen remains unknown. Other DNA sequences of this sample code for an identical CDR3.

Sequencing input: naive CD4+ T cells from PBMCs. Noted subset: CD45RA+ positively selected. This receptor was obtained from a man aged 18-30 years in good health. Some clones in this sample may be carry-over from other donors' samples. The chain has TRBV30 and TRBJ2-3; no reliable D call. The CDR3 sequence is CAWSPSTDTQYF. CDR3 sequence (DNA): TGTGCCTGGTCTCCTAGCACAGATACGCAGTATTTT.